Sequencing of this TCR beta chain was carried out in a study of early T cells in non-severe SARS-CoV-2 infection. Germline CDR1 GTSNPN, CDR2 SVGIG (reference sequence). The CDR3 is 12 residues long. The V end lost 1 base, the J end lost 2 bases, and 6 bases lay between the germline ends. Each single cDNA molecule received a unique molecular identifier. TCRdb passed the 5' RACE reads through MiXCR, listing each CDR3 protein once. The table shows over 50,000 distinct CDR3 sequences, with 10% to 11% occurring only once. The source material was whole blood. The origin of this receptor is an adult who was a healthcare worker with PCR-confirmed SARS-CoV-2 infection or an uninfected control (not recorded which). The chain carries TRBV30 and TRBJ2-7; no firm D call. CDR3 sequence (DNA): TGTGCCTGGAGTGGGCCAGCCTACGAGCAGTACTTC. It codes for CAWSGPAYEQYF.